A selection of T cell receptor beta chains follows, all from one sample in a study of memory CD4+ T cells and cytomegalovirus serostatus. Using immunoSEQ multiplex PCR, the repertoire was profiled, and TCRdb retains in-frame clones only, with some absent. Here the sample spans tens of thousands of clones, over 65% being singletons. Sequenced: memory CD4+ T cells from blood. The receptor set was obtained from an adult in good health and CMV-seronegative. Each CDR3 is given with its conserved first and last residue. The D gene is left open where the match is weak. Clone size is not always given. Where it is, it says once, few, many or a class for expanded clones.

D gene: NA
J gene: TRBJ1-3
V gene: TRBV9
clone size: NA
CDR3 DNA: TGTGCCAGCAGCGTAGCTGCAGTTGCAGGCTCTGGAAACACCATATATTTT
CDR3 protein: CASSVAAVAGSGNTIYF

D gene: TRBD2
J gene: TRBJ2-3
V gene: TRBV19
clone size: NA
CDR3 DNA: TGTGCCAGTAGTATGACGGGGGGTTCGGATACGCAGTATTTT
CDR3 protein: CASSMTGGSDTQYF

D gene: NA
J gene: TRBJ2-7
V gene: TRBV10-1
clone size: NA
CDR3 DNA: TGCGCCAGCAGTTCTGACCGACAGGCCCCCTACGAGCAGTACTTC
CDR3 protein: CASSSDRQAPYEQYF

D gene: NA
J gene: TRBJ1-5
V gene: TRBV19
clone size: NA
CDR3 DNA: TGTGCCAGTAGCCCGGGGACTATGGTTAGCAATCAGCCCCAGCATTTT
CDR3 protein: CASSPGTMVSNQPQHF

D gene: NA
J gene: TRBJ1-2
V gene: TRBV4-1
clone size: NA
CDR3 DNA: TGCGCCAGCAGCCAAGGTTTTGGGCGCTATGGCTACACCTTC
CDR3 protein: CASSQGFGRYGYTF

D gene: NA
J gene: TRBJ2-7
V gene: TRBV28
clone size: NA
CDR3 DNA: TGTGCCAGCGAGGGAGGGGGTCAAATATCCTACGAGCAGTACTTC
CDR3 protein: CASEGGGQISYEQYF

D gene: TRBD2
J gene: TRBJ2-7
V gene: TRBV10-3
clone size: NA
CDR3 DNA: TGTGCCATCAGTGAATCTACTAGCGGGGGACCTAACTTC
CDR3 protein: CAISESTSGGPNF

D gene: NA
J gene: TRBJ1-6
V gene: TRBV27
clone size: NA
CDR3 DNA: TGTGCCAGCTCTTTCGGGGGGGGCGGATCACCCCTCCACTTT
CDR3 protein: CASSFGGGGSPLHF

D gene: TRBD1
J gene: TRBJ1-2
V gene: TRBV20-1
clone size: few
CDR3 DNA: TGCAGTGCTGCGGACAGGGGAGGCTACACCTTC
CDR3 protein: CSAADRGGYTF

D gene: TRBD1
J gene: TRBJ1-4
V gene: TRBV5-5
clone size: NA
CDR3 DNA: TGTGCCAGCAGCCGGAACAGGGGGGATGAAAAACTGTTTTTT
CDR3 protein: CASSRNRGDEKLFF

D gene: NA
J gene: TRBJ1-6
V gene: TRBV10-3
clone size: NA
CDR3 DNA: TGTGCCATCAGGCCGGGGTCGGATTCACCCCTCCACTTT
CDR3 protein: CAIRPGSDSPLHF

D gene: TRBD1
J gene: TRBJ1-1
V gene: TRBV28
clone size: NA
CDR3 DNA: TGTGCCAGCAGGACCCTAGGGACAGGGGCGGCAGAAGCTTTCTTT
CDR3 protein: CASRTLGTGAAEAFF

D gene: NA
J gene: TRBJ2-2
V gene: TRBV5-6
clone size: NA
CDR3 DNA: TGTGCCAGCAGCTATACAGGGAACACCGGGGAGCTGTTTTTT
CDR3 protein: CASSYTGNTGELFF

D gene: TRBD1
J gene: TRBJ2-5
V gene: TRBV6-1
clone size: NA
CDR3 DNA: TGTGCCAGCAGTGACAGGGGGCTGAAGACCCAGTACTTC
CDR3 protein: CASSDRGLKTQYF

D gene: NA
J gene: TRBJ1-3
V gene: TRBV2
clone size: once
CDR3 DNA: TGTGCCAGCAACAGGGCTGGAAACACCATATATTTT
CDR3 protein: CASNRAGNTIYF

D gene: NA
J gene: TRBJ2-7
V gene: TRBV14
clone size: NA
CDR3 DNA: TGTGCCAGCAGCCTTCAGACCACCTACGAGCAGTACTTC
CDR3 protein: CASSLQTTYEQYF

D gene: NA
J gene: TRBJ2-7
V gene: TRBV5-6
clone size: NA
CDR3 DNA: TGTGCCAGCAGCTTGGTAAGGGGCTACGAGCAGTACTTC
CDR3 protein: CASSLVRGYEQYF

D gene: NA
J gene: TRBJ2-1
V gene: TRBV7-3
clone size: NA
CDR3 DNA: TGTGCCAGCAGCAATCGAGGACAGGGAGGGGAGCAGTTCTTC
CDR3 protein: CASSNRGQGGEQFF

D gene: NA
J gene: TRBJ1-5
V gene: TRBV5-6
clone size: NA
CDR3 DNA: TGTGCCAGCAGCTTGGGGGGGGACCGCTATCAGCCCCAGCATTTT
CDR3 protein: CASSLGGDRYQPQHF

D gene: NA
J gene: TRBJ2-1
V gene: TRBV9
clone size: few
CDR3 DNA: TGTGCCAGCAGCGTAGGGCCTCTCAATGAGCAGTTCTTC
CDR3 protein: CASSVGPLNEQFF

D gene: NA
J gene: TRBJ2-2
V gene: TRBV19
clone size: NA
CDR3 DNA: TGTGCCAGTAGTACCGGACAGTCGAACACCGGGGAGCTGTTTTTT
CDR3 protein: CASSTGQSNTGELFF

D gene: NA
J gene: TRBJ1-1
V gene: TRBV5-6
clone size: once
CDR3 DNA: TGTGCCAGCAGGGTTGTATCCCCAGGCGGCTCTGAAGCTTTCTTT
CDR3 protein: CASRVVSPGGSEAFF

D gene: NA
J gene: TRBJ1-1
V gene: TRBV10-3
clone size: NA
CDR3 DNA: TGTGCCATCAGTGTGTCAGGGTACGGCACTGAAGCTTTCTTT
CDR3 protein: CAISVSGYGTEAFF

D gene: NA
J gene: TRBJ2-1
V gene: TRBV25-1
clone size: NA
CDR3 DNA: TGTGCCAGCAGTGAAGGAGCGTTAAGCTCCTACAATGAGCAGTTCTTC
CDR3 protein: CASSEGALSSYNEQFF

D gene: NA
J gene: TRBJ1-2
V gene: TRBV7-2
clone size: NA
CDR3 DNA: TGTGCCAGCAGCTTTAGAACCGGGACTGAAACTTATGGCTACACCTTC
CDR3 protein: CASSFRTGTETYGYTF

D gene: NA
J gene: TRBJ1-2
V gene: TRBV6-1
clone size: NA
CDR3 DNA: TGTGCCAGCACAGTCGATCCGTCCTATGGCTACACCTTC
CDR3 protein: CASTVDPSYGYTF

D gene: NA
J gene: TRBJ1-4
V gene: TRBV9
clone size: NA
CDR3 DNA: TGTGCCAGCAGCGAGAGGTGGGGTGCAACTAATGAAAAACTGTTTTTT
CDR3 protein: CASSERWGATNEKLFF

D gene: NA
J gene: TRBJ2-7
V gene: TRBV7-9
clone size: NA
CDR3 DNA: TGTGCCAGCTGTCGTGGAGACTACGAGCAGTACTTC
CDR3 protein: CASCRGDYEQYF

D gene: TRBD1
J gene: TRBJ1-5
V gene: TRBV18
clone size: NA
CDR3 DNA: TGTGCCAGCTCACCACAGGGGGCGCAAAGTCCCCAGCATTTT
CDR3 protein: CASSPQGAQSPQHF

D gene: NA
J gene: TRBJ2-2
V gene: TRBV5-1
clone size: once
CDR3 DNA: TGCGCCAGCAGCTTGACCGGGACCCTCACCGGGGAGCTGTTTTTT
CDR3 protein: CASSLTGTLTGELFF

D gene: TRBD1
J gene: TRBJ2-7
V gene: TRBV5-4
clone size: NA
CDR3 DNA: TGTGCCAGCAGCGTTACATGGACAGGGTCCTACGAGCAGTACTTC
CDR3 protein: CASSVTWTGSYEQYF

D gene: NA
J gene: TRBJ2-7
V gene: TRBV6-5
clone size: NA
CDR3 DNA: TGTGCCAGCAGTACCGGACAGTCCTACGAGCAGTACTTC
CDR3 protein: CASSTGQSYEQYF

D gene: TRBD1
J gene: TRBJ1-5
V gene: TRBV10-3
clone size: NA
CDR3 DNA: TGTGCCACCAGACAGGGCGATAGCAATCAGCCCCAGCATTTT
CDR3 protein: CATRQGDSNQPQHF

D gene: NA
J gene: TRBJ2-1
V gene: TRBV6-1
clone size: once
CDR3 DNA: TGTGCCAGCAGTGAAGTCAGCTGGGAGCAGTTCTTC
CDR3 protein: CASSEVSWEQFF

D gene: NA
J gene: TRBJ2-3
V gene: TRBV29-1
clone size: NA
CDR3 DNA: TGCAGCGCTAGGGCCGCCGGGGCAGATACGCAGTATTTT
CDR3 protein: CSARAAGADTQYF

D gene: NA
J gene: TRBJ2-5
V gene: TRBV21-1
clone size: NA
CDR3 DNA: TGTGCCAGCACCCCTGGACAGATAAAAGAGACCCAGTACTTC
CDR3 protein: CASTPGQIKETQYF

D gene: NA
J gene: TRBJ2-7
V gene: TRBV2
clone size: NA
CDR3 DNA: TGTGCCAGCAGCGAAAGGGGTGCCTACGAGCAGTACTTC
CDR3 protein: CASSERGAYEQYF

D gene: TRBD2
J gene: TRBJ2-3
V gene: TRBV11-3
clone size: NA
CDR3 DNA: TGTGCCAGCAGCTCTCTAGCGGGGGGGCTGAGTACGCAGTATTTT
CDR3 protein: CASSSLAGGLSTQYF

D gene: NA
J gene: TRBJ1-6
V gene: TRBV6-6
clone size: NA
CDR3 DNA: TGTGCCAGCAGAGCTCAGGATTCACCCCTCCACTTT
CDR3 protein: CASRAQDSPLHF

D gene: NA
J gene: TRBJ2-7
V gene: TRBV28
clone size: NA
CDR3 DNA: TGTGCCAGCATCCCCCAGGACAAATACCCCTACGAGCAGTACTTC
CDR3 protein: CASIPQDKYPYEQYF

D gene: NA
J gene: TRBJ2-5
V gene: TRBV5-1
clone size: few
CDR3 DNA: TGCGCCAGCAGCGGCCATGCGGAGGAGACCCAGTACTTC
CDR3 protein: CASSGHAEETQYF

D gene: NA
J gene: TRBJ2-7
V gene: TRBV7-9
clone size: once
CDR3 DNA: TGTGCCAGCAGCGCCGGGACCTACTACGAGCAGTACTTC
CDR3 protein: CASSAGTYYEQYF

D gene: NA
J gene: TRBJ2-1
V gene: TRBV19
clone size: NA
CDR3 DNA: TGTGCCAGTAGTCCGAGGACAGTGAGCAATGAGCAGTTCTTC
CDR3 protein: CASSPRTVSNEQFF

D gene: NA
J gene: TRBJ2-2
V gene: TRBV7-9
clone size: few
CDR3 DNA: TGTGCCAGCAGCTTAAGGCGCACCGGGGAGCTGTTTTTT
CDR3 protein: CASSLRRTGELFF

D gene: TRBD1
J gene: TRBJ2-5
V gene: TRBV7-8
clone size: NA
CDR3 DNA: TGTGCCAGCAGCTGGGACAGAAAAGAGACCCAGTACTTC
CDR3 protein: CASSWDRKETQYF

D gene: NA
J gene: TRBJ2-1
V gene: TRBV7-2
clone size: NA
CDR3 DNA: TGTGCCAGCAGCTTATTTCAGGGATCCAATGAGCAGTTCTTC
CDR3 protein: CASSLFQGSNEQFF

D gene: NA
J gene: TRBJ1-2
V gene: TRBV6-5
clone size: few
CDR3 DNA: TGTGCCAGCAGTGGGCTTTCTCGTGGCTACACCTTC
CDR3 protein: CASSGLSRGYTF

D gene: NA
J gene: TRBJ2-7
V gene: TRBV5-8
clone size: NA
CDR3 DNA: TGTGCCAGCAGCTTAGGTCGAATAGAGGGGGAAGAGCAGTACTTC
CDR3 protein: CASSLGRIEGEEQYF

D gene: NA
J gene: TRBJ1-1
V gene: TRBV5-6
clone size: NA
CDR3 DNA: TGTGCCAGCAGCACCCGGGACGCCATTGAAGCTTTCTTT
CDR3 protein: CASSTRDAIEAFF

D gene: NA
J gene: TRBJ1-2
V gene: TRBV6-5
clone size: NA
CDR3 DNA: TGTGCCAGCAGTCACCCCCAGGGCCATGGCTACACCTTC
CDR3 protein: CASSHPQGHGYTF

D gene: TRBD1
J gene: TRBJ1-6
V gene: TRBV6-1
clone size: few
CDR3 DNA: TGTGCCAGCAGGGGGACAGGGAGTAATTCACCCCTCCACTTT
CDR3 protein: CASRGTGSNSPLHF

D gene: NA
J gene: TRBJ1-6
V gene: TRBV7-9
clone size: NA
CDR3 DNA: TGTGCCAGCAGCTTACAGGGTCTTGGCTCACCCCTCCACTTT
CDR3 protein: CASSLQGLGSPLHF

D gene: NA
J gene: TRBJ2-7
V gene: TRBV6-1
clone size: once
CDR3 DNA: TGTGCCAGCAGTGAAGGCTCGGGACCTTCCTACGAGCAGTACTTC
CDR3 protein: CASSEGSGPSYEQYF

D gene: NA
J gene: TRBJ1-2
V gene: TRBV5-1
clone size: NA
CDR3 DNA: TGCGCCAGCAGCTTGGAATCAGTTAACTATGGCTACACCTTC
CDR3 protein: CASSLESVNYGYTF

D gene: NA
J gene: TRBJ1-2
V gene: TRBV30
clone size: NA
CDR3 DNA: TGTGCCTGGAGAGCCCCTCCGCAGGGGATTAATGGCTACACCTTC
CDR3 protein: CAWRAPPQGINGYTF

D gene: NA
J gene: TRBJ2-3
V gene: TRBV7-3
clone size: NA
CDR3 DNA: TGTGCCAGCAGTTCCTTGGGGGATACGCAGTATTTT
CDR3 protein: CASSSLGDTQYF

D gene: NA
J gene: TRBJ2-7
V gene: TRBV29-1
clone size: NA
CDR3 DNA: TGCAGCGTCAAATCCACCGTGGAAGGGGAGCAGTACTTC
CDR3 protein: CSVKSTVEGEQYF

D gene: NA
J gene: TRBJ2-7
V gene: TRBV6-5
clone size: NA
CDR3 DNA: TGTGCCAGCAGTTACGGGAGCCGGAGCCGAGAGCAGTACTTC
CDR3 protein: CASSYGSRSREQYF

D gene: NA
J gene: TRBJ1-3
V gene: TRBV30
clone size: NA
CDR3 DNA: TGTGCCTGGAGTGCCCAGTGGGGAGCTGGAAACACCATATATTTT
CDR3 protein: CAWSAQWGAGNTIYF

D gene: NA
J gene: TRBJ2-5
V gene: TRBV6-5
clone size: NA
CDR3 DNA: TGTGCCAGCATGGCCTCTGGGGAGACCCAGTACTTC
CDR3 protein: CASMASGETQYF